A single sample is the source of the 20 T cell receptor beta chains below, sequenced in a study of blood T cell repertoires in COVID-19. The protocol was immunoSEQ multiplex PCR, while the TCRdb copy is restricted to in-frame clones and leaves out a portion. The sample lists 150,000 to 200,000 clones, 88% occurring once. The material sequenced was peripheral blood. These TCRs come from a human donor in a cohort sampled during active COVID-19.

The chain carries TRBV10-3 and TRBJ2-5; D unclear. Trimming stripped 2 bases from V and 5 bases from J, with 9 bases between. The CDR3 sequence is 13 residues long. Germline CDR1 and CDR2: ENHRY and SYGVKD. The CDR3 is CAISEQEGETQYF. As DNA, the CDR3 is TGTGCCATCAGTGAGCAGGAAGGCGAGACCCAGTACTTC.

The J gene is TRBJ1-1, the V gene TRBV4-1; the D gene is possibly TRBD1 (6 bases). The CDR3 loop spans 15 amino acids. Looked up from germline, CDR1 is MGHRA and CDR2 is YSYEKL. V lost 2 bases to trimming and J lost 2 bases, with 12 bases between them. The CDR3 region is CASSQTRGANTEAFF. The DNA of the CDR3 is TGCGCCAGCAGCCAAACCAGGGGCGCTAACACTGAAGCTTTCTTT.

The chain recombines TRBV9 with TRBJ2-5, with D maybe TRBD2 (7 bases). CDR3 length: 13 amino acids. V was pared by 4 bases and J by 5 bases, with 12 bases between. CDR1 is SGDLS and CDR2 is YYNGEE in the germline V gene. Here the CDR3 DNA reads TGTGCCAGCAGCCCCAGGGGAGGGGAGACCCAGTACTTC. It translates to CASSPRGGETQYF.

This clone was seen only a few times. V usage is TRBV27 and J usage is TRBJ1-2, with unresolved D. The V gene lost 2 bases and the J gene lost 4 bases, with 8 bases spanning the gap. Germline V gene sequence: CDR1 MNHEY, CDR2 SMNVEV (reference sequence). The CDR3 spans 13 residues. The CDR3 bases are TGTGCCAGCAGTTTAAACAGCCTCTATGGCTACACCTTC. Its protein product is CASSLNSLYGYTF.

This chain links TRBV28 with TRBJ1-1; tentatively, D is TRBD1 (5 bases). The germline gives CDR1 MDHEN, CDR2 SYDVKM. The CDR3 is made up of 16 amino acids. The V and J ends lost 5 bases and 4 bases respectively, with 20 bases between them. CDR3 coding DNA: TGTGCCAGCAGTACCTCAGGGTTCACTAGCGGCACTGAAGCTTTCTTT. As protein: CASSTSGFTSGTEAFF.

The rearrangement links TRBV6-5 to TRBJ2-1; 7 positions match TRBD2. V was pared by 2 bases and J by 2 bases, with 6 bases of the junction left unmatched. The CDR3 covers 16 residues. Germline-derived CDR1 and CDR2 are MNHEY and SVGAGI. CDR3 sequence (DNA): TGTGCCAGCAGTTACGGGGCGGGAGCCCCCTACAATGAGCAGTTCTTC. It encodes CASSYGAGAPYNEQFF.

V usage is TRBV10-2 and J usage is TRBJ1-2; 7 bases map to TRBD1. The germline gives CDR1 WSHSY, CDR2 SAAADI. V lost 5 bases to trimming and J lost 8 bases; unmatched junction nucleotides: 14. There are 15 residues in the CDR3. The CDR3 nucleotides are TGCGCCAGCAGTTACGGTACCGGACAGGTTGACGGCTACACCTTC. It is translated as CASSYGTGQVDGYTF.

The CDR3 DNA is TGTGCCACTCACCAGAAAAAGGGGGGGGCCGGGGAGCTGTTTTTT. It specifies CATHQKKGGAGELFF. V usage is TRBV7-6 and J usage is TRBJ2-2; tentative D call: TRBD2 (7 bases). CDR3 length equals 15 residues. Trimming removed 10 bases from V and 6 bases from J, with 21 bases in between. Per germline, CDR1 SGHVS and CDR2 FNYEAQ.

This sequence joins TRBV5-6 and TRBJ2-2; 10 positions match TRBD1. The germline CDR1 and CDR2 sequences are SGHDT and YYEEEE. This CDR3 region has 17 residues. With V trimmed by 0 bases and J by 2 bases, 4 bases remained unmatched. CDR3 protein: CASSLASTGGNTGELFF. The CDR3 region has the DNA TGTGCCAGCAGCTTGGCCTCGACAGGGGGCAACACCGGGGAGCTGTTTTTT.

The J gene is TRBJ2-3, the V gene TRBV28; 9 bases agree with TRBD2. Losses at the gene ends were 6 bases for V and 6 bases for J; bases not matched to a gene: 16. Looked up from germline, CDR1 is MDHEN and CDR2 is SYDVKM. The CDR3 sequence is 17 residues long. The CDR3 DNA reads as TGTGCCAGCAGCCAAACCGGGACTAGCATTTTCGGGGATACGCAGTATTTT. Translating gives CASSQTGTSIFGDTQYF.

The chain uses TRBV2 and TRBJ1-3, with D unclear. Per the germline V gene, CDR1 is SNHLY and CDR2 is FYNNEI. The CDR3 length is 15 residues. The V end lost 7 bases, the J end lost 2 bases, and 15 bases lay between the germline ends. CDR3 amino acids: CASTRQPQTGNTIYF. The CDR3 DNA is TGTGCCAGCACCCGTCAACCACAAACTGGAAACACCATATATTTT.

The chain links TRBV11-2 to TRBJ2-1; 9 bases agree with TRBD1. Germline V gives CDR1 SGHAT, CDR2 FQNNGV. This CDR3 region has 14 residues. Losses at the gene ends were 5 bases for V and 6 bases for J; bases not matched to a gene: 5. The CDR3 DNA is TGTGCCAGCAGCCGGGACAGGGCTTTCAATGAGCAGTTCTTC. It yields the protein CASSRDRAFNEQFF.

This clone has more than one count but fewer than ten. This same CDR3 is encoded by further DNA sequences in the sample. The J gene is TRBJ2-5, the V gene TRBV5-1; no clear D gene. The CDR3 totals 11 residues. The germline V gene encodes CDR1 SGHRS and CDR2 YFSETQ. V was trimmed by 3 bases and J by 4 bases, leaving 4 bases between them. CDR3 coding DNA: TGCGCCAGCAGCTCCGGAGAGACCCAGTACTTC. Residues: CASSSGETQYF. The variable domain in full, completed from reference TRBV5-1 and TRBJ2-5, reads KAGVTQTPRYLIKTRGQQVTLSCSPISGHRSVSWYQQTPGQGLQFLFEYFSETQRNKGNFPGRFSGRQFSNSRSEMNVSTLELGDSALYLCASSSGETQYFGPGTRLLVL.

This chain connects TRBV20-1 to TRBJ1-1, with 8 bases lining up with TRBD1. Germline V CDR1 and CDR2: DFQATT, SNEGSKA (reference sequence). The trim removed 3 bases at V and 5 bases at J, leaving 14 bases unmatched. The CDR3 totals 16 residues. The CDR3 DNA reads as TGCAGTGCTAGTGGGGTTAGACAGGGGCGGGGTACTGAAGCTTTCTTT. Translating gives CSASGVRQGRGTEAFF.

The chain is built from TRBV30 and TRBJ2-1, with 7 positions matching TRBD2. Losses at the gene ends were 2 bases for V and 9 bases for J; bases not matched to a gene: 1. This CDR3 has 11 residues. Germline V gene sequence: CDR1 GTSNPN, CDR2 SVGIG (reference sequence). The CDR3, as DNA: TGTGCCTGGAGTCCGGGAGGTGAGCAGTTCTTC. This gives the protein CAWSPGGEQFF. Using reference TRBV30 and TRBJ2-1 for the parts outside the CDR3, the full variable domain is SQTIHQWPATLVQPVGSPLSLECTVEGTSNPNLYWYRQAAGRGLQLLFYSVGIGQISSEVPQNLSASRPQDRQFILSSKKLLLSDSGFYLCAWSPGGEQFFGPGTRLTVL.

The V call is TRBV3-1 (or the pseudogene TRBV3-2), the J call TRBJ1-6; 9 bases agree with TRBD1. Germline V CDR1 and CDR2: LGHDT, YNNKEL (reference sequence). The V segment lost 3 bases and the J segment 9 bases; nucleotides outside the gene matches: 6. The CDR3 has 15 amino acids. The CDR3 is CASSHRDREGSPLHF. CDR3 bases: TGTGCCAGCAGCCACCGGGACAGGGAGGGTTCACCCCTCCACTTT.

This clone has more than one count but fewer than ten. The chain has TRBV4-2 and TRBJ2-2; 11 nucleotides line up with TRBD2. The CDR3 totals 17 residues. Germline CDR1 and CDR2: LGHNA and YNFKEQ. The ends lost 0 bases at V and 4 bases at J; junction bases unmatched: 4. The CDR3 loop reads CASSQEALAGGTGELFF. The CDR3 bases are TGTGCCAGCAGCCAAGAAGCCCTAGCGGGAGGCACCGGGGAGCTGTTTTTT.

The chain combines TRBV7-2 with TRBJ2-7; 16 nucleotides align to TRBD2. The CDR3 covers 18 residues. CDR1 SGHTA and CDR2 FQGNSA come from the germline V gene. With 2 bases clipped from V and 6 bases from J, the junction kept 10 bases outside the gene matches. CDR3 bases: TGTGCCAGCAGCTTAACCGGGACTAGCGGGGGGGCCCGGAGCGAGCAGTACTTC. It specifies CASSLTGTSGGARSEQYF.

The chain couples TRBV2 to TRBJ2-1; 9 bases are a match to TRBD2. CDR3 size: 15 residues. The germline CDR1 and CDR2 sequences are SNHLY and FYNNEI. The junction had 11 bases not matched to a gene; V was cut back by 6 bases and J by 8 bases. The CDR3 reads CASRSSGVLTDEQFF. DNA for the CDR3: TGTGCCAGCAGGTCTAGCGGGGTCCTAACCGATGAGCAGTTCTTC.

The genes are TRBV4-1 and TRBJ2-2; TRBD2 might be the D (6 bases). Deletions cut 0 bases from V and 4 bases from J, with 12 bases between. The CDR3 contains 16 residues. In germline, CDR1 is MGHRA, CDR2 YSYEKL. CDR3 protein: CASSQEGLRGTGELFF. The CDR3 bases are TGCGCCAGCAGCCAAGAAGGACTACGGGGCACCGGGGAGCTGTTTTTT.